The next 27 T cell receptor beta chains were all read from a single sample in a study of blood T cell repertoires in COVID-19. Repertoires were generated with immunoSEQ multiplex PCR, while TCRdb's copy carries only in-frame clones and drops some. The top ten hold roughly 20% of the sample, which has roughly 170,000 clones, 70% to 90% seen once. The sample consisted of peripheral blood. These receptors all stem from a man aged 70-80 years with active or convalescent COVID-19.

V is TRBV18 and J is TRBJ2-1; D might be TRBD2 (6 bases). V was pared by 0 bases and J by 2 bases, with 11 bases between. The germline V gene has CDR1 KGHSH and CDR2 LQKENI. The CDR3 extends over 16 amino acids. As DNA, the CDR3 is TGTGCCAGCTCACCACCTAACACGGGAGCCTACAATGAGCAGTTCTTC. Its translation is CASSPPNTGAYNEQFF.

The chain employs TRBV20-1 and TRBJ2-3; possible D gene TRBD1, 6 bases. The ends were cut back, 3 bases at V and 0 bases at J, with 19 bases in the middle. The length of the CDR3 is 17 residues. The germline V gene has CDR1 DFQATT and CDR2 SNEGSKA (reference sequence). The CDR3 region is CSASKGDRYTSTDTQYF. The DNA of the CDR3 is TGCAGTGCTAGTAAGGGAGACAGGTATACTAGCACAGATACGCAGTATTTT.

The gene calls are TRBV28 and TRBJ2-7; TRBD1 matches 8 bases. The CDR3 loop spans 14 amino acids. Trimming removed 6 bases from V and 5 bases from J; junction bases left unmatched: 9. Germline CDR1 and CDR2: MDHEN and SYDVKM. The DNA of the CDR3 is TGTGCCAGCAGCTACCCTGACAGGGGCCACGAGCAGTACTTC. The encoded protein is CASSYPDRGHEQYF.

The J gene is TRBJ1-5, the V gene TRBV2, with 9 nucleotides matching TRBD1. From germline, CDR1 is SNHLY and CDR2 FYNNEI. V gave up 6 bases and J gave up 3 bases; unmatched junction bases: 6. The CDR3 is 15 amino acids. This CDR3 reads CASRGQGLNNQPQHF. The CDR3 bases are TGTGCCAGCAGGGGACAGGGTCTTAACAATCAGCCCCAGCATTTT.

The chain links TRBV10-1 to TRBJ2-1, with 9 bases fitting TRBD1. The V segment lost 9 bases and the J segment 3 bases; nucleotides outside the gene matches: 3. Germline CDR1 reads WNHNN; CDR2 reads SYGVQD (reference sequence). The CDR3 covers 13 residues. DNA of the CDR3: TGCGCCAGTGGGACAGGGAGCTACAATGAGCAGTTCTTC. It translates to CASGTGSYNEQFF.

V gene TRBV4-3 combines with J gene TRBJ2-1; D is possibly TRBD1 (5 bases). CDR1 and CDR2 from the germline V gene are LGHNA and YSLEER. Trimming shortened V by 4 bases and J by 6 bases, and 7 bases separated the two germline ends. The CDR3 runs to 12 residues. CDR3 in amino acids: CASSLRGNEQFF. CDR3 nucleotides: TGCGCCAGCAGCCTAAGGGGCAATGAGCAGTTCTTC.

The gene calls are TRBV6-1 and TRBJ1-5; maybe TRBD1 (5 bases). Per the germline V gene, CDR1 is MNHNS and CDR2 is SASEGT. The CDR3 covers 16 residues. V lost 2 bases, J lost 2 bases, and 13 bases lay in between. CDR3 DNA: TGTGCCAGCAGTGAAATGGCCCGGGGGGGCAATCAGCCCCAGCATTTT. Encoded protein: CASSEMARGGNQPQHF.

The chain uses TRBV7-9 and TRBJ1-4, with TRBD1 matching over 8 bases. The J segment lost 8 bases and the V segment lost 5 bases, leaving 10 bases of the junction unmatched. CDR1 and CDR2 (germline): SEHNR, FQNEAQ (reference sequence). This CDR3 region has 15 residues. This CDR3 reads CASSHKDRAVEKLFF. CDR3 nucleotides: TGTGCCAGCAGCCATAAGGACAGGGCGGTGGAAAAACTGTTTTTT. The full variable domain, in which reference TRBV7-9 and TRBJ1-4 provide the parts outside the CDR3, is DTGVSQNPRHKITKRGQNVTFRCDPISEHNRLYWYRQTLGQGPEFLTYFQNEAQLEKSRLLSDRFSAERPKGSFSTLEIQRTEQGDSAMYLCASSHKDRAVEKLFFGSGTQLSVL.

The chain uses TRBV5-6 and TRBJ1-6; TRBD1 matches 7 bases. Germline values: CDR1 SGHDT, CDR2 YYEEEE. V gave up 0 bases and J gave up 1 base; unmatched junction bases: 4. The CDR3 runs 17 residues. CDR3 nucleotides: TGTGCCAGCAGCTTGGCCCAGGGGGATTCCTATAATTCACCCCTCCACTTT. Protein sequence: CASSLAQGDSYNSPLHF.

A few counts support this clone. The gene calls are TRBV6-2 or TRBV6-3 and TRBJ2-7; 9 bases map to TRBD1. CDR3 size: 15 residues. Trimming took 7 bases from V and 4 from J; bases not matched to a gene: 11. The germline CDR1 and CDR2 sequences are MNHEY and SVGEGT. This chain's CDR3 is CASTPTGTGSYEQYF. CDR3 nucleotides: TGTGCCAGCACCCCTACCGGGACAGGGTCGTACGAGCAGTACTTC.

The genes are TRBV5-4 and TRBJ2-5, with TRBD1 identical over 8 bases. CDR3 length equals 13 residues. Germline V gives CDR1 SGHNT, CDR2 YYREEE (reference sequence). The trim removed 7 bases at V and 5 bases at J, leaving 7 bases unmatched. Here the CDR3 reads CASGSYRGETQYF. The CDR3 DNA sequence: TGTGCCAGCGGATCCTACAGGGGGGAGACCCAGTACTTC. The variable domain in full, completed from reference TRBV5-4 and TRBJ2-5, reads ETGVTQSPTHLIKTRGQQVTLRCSSQSGHNTVSWYQQALGQGPQFIFQYYREEENGRGNFPPRFSGLQFPNYSSELNVNALELDDSALYLCASGSYRGETQYFGPGTRLLVL.

This chain uses TRBV2 with TRBJ1-2; TRBD1 matches 7 bases. Trimming cost V 10 bases and J 7 bases; bases outside gene matches: 12. This CDR3 spans 13 amino acids. Per germline, CDR1 SNHLY and CDR2 FYNNEI. CDR3 nucleotide sequence: TGTGCCACCGACCGACAGGGCAAAGGTGGCTACACCTTC. It codes for CATDRQGKGGYTF.

V is TRBV5-4 and J is TRBJ2-7; TRBD2 aligns across 7 bases. V was clipped by 5 bases and J by 4 bases; unmatched bases: 9. CDR1 SGHNT and CDR2 YYREEE come from the germline V gene (reference sequence). This CDR3 has 14 amino acids. For the CDR3, the DNA is TGTGCCAGCAGGGCGGGAGTCCGGGGGTACGAGCAGTACTTC. This gives the protein CASRAGVRGYEQYF.

The chain employs TRBV2 and TRBJ1-1; TRBD1 might be the D (6 bases). The V gene lost 4 bases and the J gene lost 5 bases, with 14 bases spanning the gap. Germline-derived CDR1 and CDR2 are SNHLY and FYNNEI. CDR3 length: 14 residues. The CDR3 region has the DNA TGTGCCAGCAGTGCCCAGGGGCCAGGGACTGAAGCTTTCTTT. The encoded protein is CASSAQGPGTEAFF.

The CDR3 nucleotides are TGTGCCAGCAGAGACAGGGTGGGCACTGAAGCTTTCTTT. It yields the protein CASRDRVGTEAFF. The gene calls are TRBV2 and TRBJ1-1; 7 bases map to TRBD1. V was pared by 6 bases and J by 4 bases, with 5 bases of the junction left unmatched. Germline assignment: CDR1 SNHLY and CDR2 FYNNEI. The CDR3 has 13 residues.

Only one count was recorded for this clone. CDR3 bases: TGTGCCAGCAGCTTTAGCGGGGGGGCCGGGACCGGGGAGCTGTTTTTT. The encoded protein is CASSFSGGAGTGELFF. The chain carries TRBV5-4 and TRBJ2-2, with TRBD2 matching 11 bases. CDR1 SGHNT and CDR2 YYREEE come from the germline V gene (reference sequence). The trim removed 2 bases at V and 5 bases at J, leaving 5 bases unmatched. The CDR3 is 16 residues long.

The chain couples TRBV5-1 to TRBJ1-1; TRBD1 might be the D (6 bases). The V end was cut by 7 bases, the J end by 1 base, with 11 bases between. The germline gives CDR1 SGHRS, CDR2 YFSETQ. The CDR3 contains 13 residues. As DNA, the CDR3 is TGCGCCAGCGGGGGGGCAGGGAACACTGAAGCTTTCTTT. Residues: CASGGAGNTEAFF.

V is TRBV3-1 (or the pseudogene TRBV3-2) and J is TRBJ1-1; D gene ambiguous. The CDR3 extends over 14 amino acids. The V end lost 5 bases, the J end lost 6 bases, and 16 bases lay between the germline ends. The germline V gene has CDR1 LGHDT and CDR2 YNNKEL (reference sequence). CDR3 sequence (DNA): TGTGCCAGCAGCGTCAATGAGGATGACGCTGAAGCTTTCTTT. Its protein is CASSVNEDDAEAFF.

V usage is TRBV15 and J usage is TRBJ1-2; maybe TRBD1 (5 bases). CDR1 is LNHNV, CDR2 YYDKDF, per germline (reference sequence). The CDR3 loop spans 14 amino acids. Trimming removed 0 bases at V and 8 bases at J, with 13 bases between. The CDR3 DNA is TGTGCCACCAGCAGAGATTTCCAGGGAAACGGCTACACCTTC. This gives the protein CATSRDFQGNGYTF.

V and J are TRBV20-1 and TRBJ2-3; D gene unclear. The CDR3 extends over 10 amino acids. V lost 5 bases to trimming and J lost 9 bases, with 9 bases between them. Germline V lookup: CDR1 DFQATT, CDR2 SNEGSKA (reference sequence). Written as DNA, the CDR3 is TGCAGTGCTGCCAGTCAGACGCAGTATTTT. Encoded protein: CSAASQTQYF.

The chain employs TRBV28 and TRBJ1-4, with 10 positions matching TRBD1. The V and J ends lost 7 bases and 7 bases, in that order; junction bases with no gene match: 9. CDR1 is MDHEN and CDR2 is SYDVKM in the germline V gene. CDR3 size: 15 residues. In DNA form, the CDR3 reads TGTGCCAGCACCCCAGGGGGACAGGGGACTGAAAAACTGTTTTTT. It is translated as CASTPGGQGTEKLFF.

The table lists this clone with a few counts. V and J are TRBV5-5 and TRBJ2-3; the D gene is possibly TRBD1 (5 bases). Germline V gives CDR1 SGHKS, CDR2 YYEKEE (reference sequence). Trimming stripped 4 bases from V and 3 bases from J, with 18 bases between. The CDR3 is 16 amino acids. CDR3 residues: CASSKTDRVNTDTQYF. The CDR3 DNA sequence: TGTGCCAGCAGCAAAACCGACAGAGTGAATACAGATACGCAGTATTTT. Combining the CDR3 with reference TRBV5-5 and TRBJ2-3 gives the whole variable domain DAGVTQSPTHLIKTRGQQVTLRCSPISGHKSVSWYQQVLGQGPQFIFQYYEKEERGRGNFPDRFSARQFPNYSSELNVNALLLGDSALYLCASSKTDRVNTDTQYFGPGTRLTVL.

The V call is TRBV4-3, the J call TRBJ2-6, with 7 bases identical to TRBD1. Losses at the gene ends were 4 bases for V and 0 bases for J; bases not matched to a gene: 6. This CDR3 spans 17 amino acids. Germline V gene data show CDR1 as LGHNA and CDR2 as YSLEER. The CDR3, as DNA: TGCGCCAGCAGCCTTGGACAGGCGACCTCTGGGGCCAACGTCCTGACTTTC. Translated, it gives CASSLGQATSGANVLTF.

The chain has TRBV5-1 and TRBJ2-3; D might be TRBD2 (5 bases). The V end lost 2 bases, the J end lost 4 bases, and 8 bases lay between the germline ends. Germline V gene data show CDR1 as SGHRS and CDR2 as YFSETQ. The CDR3 totals 13 residues. The CDR3 spells CASSFRSADTQYF. CDR3 nucleotides: TGCGCCAGCAGCTTCCGTAGCGCAGATACGCAGTATTTT.

The chain joins TRBV19 to TRBJ1-2, with 11 bases matching TRBD1. Trimming removed 4 bases from V and 4 bases from J; junction bases left unmatched: 2. CDR3 length: 14 residues. The germline V gene encodes CDR1 LNHDA and CDR2 SQIVND (reference sequence). CDR3 DNA sequence: TGTGCCAGTAGTAGGGACAGGGGGGGCTATGGCTACACCTTC. This codes for CASSRDRGGYGYTF.

This rearrangement joins TRBV7-2 to TRBJ2-5, with 9 positions matching TRBD1. V shed 5 bases, J shed 4 bases, and the junction held 8 bases outside the gene matches. Germline V gene lookup returns CDR1 SGHTA and CDR2 FQGNSA. This CDR3 comprises 15 residues. CDR3 sequence (DNA): TGTGCCAGCAGCCTCGGACAGGGGAGGGGAGAGACCCAGTACTTC. Its protein product is CASSLGQGRGETQYF.

The V gene is TRBV6-5, the J gene TRBJ2-5, with D possibly matching TRBD2 (5 bases). The length of the CDR3 is 14 residues. Germline CDR1 is MNHEY and CDR2 is SVGAGI. Trimming cost V 6 bases and J 5 bases, with 16 bases left between them. The CDR3 sequence: CASSAGPRVETQYF. CDR3 nucleotides: TGTGCCAGCAGCGCGGGCCCCCGGGTCGAGACCCAGTACTTC.